This T cell receptor (beta chain) was sequenced for a study of PD-1 blockade in mismatch repair-deficient tumors. Study context: Enrolled about 2013-2017, patients had progressing, pretreated mismatch repair-deficient cancers of about twelve types. Overall study findings and caveats: Tumor-resident clones, often absent from pretreatment blood, expanded after pembrolizumab and then contracted.

Germline values: CDR1 MNHEY, CDR2 SMNVEV (reference sequence). The V end lost 1 base, the J end lost 4 bases, and 4 bases lay between the germline ends. CDR3 length: 13 residues. Sequenced by immunoSEQ multiplex PCR; TCRdb stores in-frame clones only, minus some. The sample lists 100,000 to 150,000 clones, roughly 86% seen once, with about 14% in the top ten. TCR sequencing covered a few patients who responded to pembrolizumab. About this clone itself: As yet, its antigen is unknown.

The sample consisted of peripheral blood, taken 44 weeks after starting pembrolizumab. This TCR came from an adult with mismatch repair-deficient cancer. V and J are TRBV27 and TRBJ2-2; D is ambiguous. CDR3: CASSLYGTGELFF. CDR3 coding DNA: TGTGCCAGCAGTTTATACGGCACCGGGGAGCTGTTTTTT.